The 21 T cell receptor beta chains below come from one sample, sequenced in a study of T cells in Graves' hyperthyroidism and ophthalmopathy. RNA transcripts gave rise to amplified TCR beta CDR3 regions. Initially, a first-round RT-PCR of the TCR CDR3 employed the HTBI primer set. TCRdb ran MiXCR on the multiplex PCR reads and lists one entry per CDR3 protein. The sample lists 400,000 to 450,000 distinct CDR3 sequences; roughly 15% were seen once. The source material was blood. The source of these receptors is a man in his late teens or twenties with Graves' ophthalmopathy.

Many counts were recorded for this clonotype. The chain couples TRBV27 to TRBJ1-5, with 9 bases matching TRBD1. There are 16 residues in the CDR3. Trimming cost V 2 bases and J 5 bases; bases outside gene matches: 7. The V gene's germline CDR1 is MNHEY and CDR2 SMNVEV (reference sequence). CDR3: CASSLSGQGKDQPQHF. DNA for the CDR3: TGTGCCAGCAGTTTAAGCGGACAGGGGAAAGATCAGCCCCAGCATTTT.

This clonotype was counted many times. This sequence joins TRBV6-1 and TRBJ1-1; TRBD1 agrees at 7 bases. This CDR3 spans 13 amino acids. The V and J ends lost 6 bases and 5 bases, in that order; junction bases with no gene match: 6. Germline CDR1 and CDR2: MNHNS and SASEGT. The CDR3 DNA reads TGTGCCAGCAGCACAGGGGATCTGACTGAAGCTTTCTTT. Protein: CASSTGDLTEAFF.

J is TRBJ2-3 and V is TRBV18; 9 bases line up with TRBD1. V gave up 5 bases and J gave up 0 bases; unmatched junction bases: 6. Germline CDR1 is KGHSH and CDR2 is LQKENI. CDR3 size: 16 residues. This chain's CDR3 is CASSSTGGGSTDTQYF. The CDR3 DNA reads TGTGCCAGCTCATCGACAGGGGGAGGCAGCACAGATACGCAGTATTTT. Combining the CDR3 with reference TRBV18 and TRBJ2-3 gives the whole variable domain NAGVMQNPRHLVRRRGQEARLRCSPMKGHSHVYWYRQLPEEGLKFMVYLQKENIIDESGMPKERFSAEFPKEGPSILRIQQVVRGDSAAYFCASSSTGGGSTDTQYFGPGTRLTVL.

This clonotype was recorded at least ten times. This rearrangement joins TRBV4-1 to TRBJ1-1; D gene ambiguous. Trimming took 1 base from V and 0 from J, leaving 12 bases between them. This CDR3 has 16 amino acids. Looked up from germline, CDR1 is MGHRA and CDR2 is YSYEKL. CDR3 nucleotides: TGCGCCAGCAGCCAAGCAATCGACGTCATGAACACTGAAGCTTTCTTT. It codes for CASSQAIDVMNTEAFF.

About this clonotype itself: A much bigger clone sits one base away, suggesting this may be a read error. V and J are TRBV12-3 or TRBV12-4 and TRBJ2-7, with 7 bases that match TRBD2. The V and J ends lost 7 bases and 6 bases, in that order; junction bases with no gene match: 6. This CDR3 has 12 residues. CDR3 bases: TGTGCCAGCACGGGAGGTGTCGGCGAGCAGTACTTC. The encoded protein is CASTGGVGEQYF.

There are many counts of this clonotype. V usage is TRBV28 and J usage is TRBJ1-2; 7 bases are a match to TRBD1. Germline V CDR1 and CDR2: MDHEN, SYDVKM. This CDR3 region has 14 residues. J gave up 4 bases and V 5 bases, and 7 bases lay outside the gene matches. The CDR3 DNA follows: TGTGCCAGCAGTCTAGGGGGCGGTTTCTATGGCTACACCTTC. It specifies CASSLGGGFYGYTF.

Note on this clonotype: Being one base from a much bigger clone, this may be a read error. The chain combines TRBV29-1 with TRBJ2-7; D is uncertain. Trimming took off 5 bases at V and 3 bases at J, with 11 bases between the two ends. Germline CDR1 reads SQVTM; CDR2 reads ANQGSEA. CDR3 length equals 12 residues. The CDR3, as DNA: TGCAGCGTTTTTTGGGCAGGCTACGAGCAGTACTTC. Its protein is CSVFWAGYEQYF.

This chain links TRBV20-1 with TRBJ2-2; 7 bases align to TRBD1. The germline gives CDR1 DFQATT, CDR2 SNEGSKA (reference sequence). Unmatched junction bases numbered 8, after V lost 4 bases and J lost 6 bases. CDR3 length: 14 amino acids. CDR3 sequence: CSANHGQVAGELFF. The CDR3 DNA sequence: TGCAGTGCTAACCACGGACAGGTAGCCGGGGAGCTGTTTTTT.

Comments on this clonotype: A read error may explain this, as a much larger clone is one base away. This chain joins TRBV11-3 and TRBJ1-1; perhaps TRBD1 as D (5 bases). The CDR3 totals 13 residues. Deletions cut 8 bases from V and 3 bases from J, with 13 bases between. Germline V gene sequence: CDR1 SGHNT, CDR2 YENEEA. This chain's CDR3 is CASGQAGHTEAFF. The CDR3 DNA reads as TGTGCCAGCGGCCAGGCGGGACACACTGAAGCTTTCTTT. The complete variable domain, with remaining parts taken from reference TRBV11-3 and TRBJ1-1, reads EAGVVQSPRYKIIEKKQPVAFWCNPISGHNTLYWYLQNLGQGPELLIRYENEEAVDDSQLPKDRFSAERLKGVDSTLKIQPAELGDSAVYLCASGQAGHTEAFFGQGTRLTVV.

CDR3 protein: CASSFSTPGGTDTQYF. The CDR3 region has the DNA TGTGCCAGCAGTTTTTCTACCCCGGGGGGCACAGATACGCAGTATTTT. The chain links TRBV28 to TRBJ2-3; D perhaps matches TRBD2 (6 bases). Germline assignment: CDR1 MDHEN and CDR2 SYDVKM. This CDR3 is 16 amino acids long. V lost 3 bases, J lost 1 base, and 14 bases lay in between.

This chain links TRBV27 with TRBJ1-2; D is undetermined. The V end lost 3 bases, the J end lost 3 bases, and 8 bases lay between the germline ends. Germline V CDR1 and CDR2: MNHEY, SMNVEV (reference sequence). CDR3 length: 13 amino acids. In DNA form, the CDR3 reads TGTGCCAGCAGTTTCAACACTGACTATGGCTACACCTTC. Protein sequence: CASSFNTDYGYTF.

This clonotype was counted between two and nine times. The junction departs from the called germline gene at one end, perhaps through a read error. The rearrangement joins TRBV5-1 to TRBJ2-2; D is perhaps TRBD1 or TRBD2 (5 bases each). The CDR3 loop spans 14 amino acids. Germline values: CDR1 SGHRS, CDR2 YFSETQ. The CDR3 nucleotides read TGCGCCAGCGGGGCAGCCCGGAACACCGGGGAGCCGTTTTTT. This sequence encodes CASGAARNTGEPFF. Drawing the rest from reference TRBV5-1 and TRBJ2-2, the complete variable domain is KAGVTQTPRYLIKTRGQQVTLSCSPISGHRSVSWYQQTPGQGLQFLFEYFSETQRNKGNFPGRFSGRQFSNSRSEMNVSTLELGDSALYLCASGAARNTGEPFFGEGSRLTVL.

This clonotype was counted many times. This chain joins TRBV13 and TRBJ2-5; 16 bases are a match to TRBD2. The CDR3 length is 16 residues. The germline CDR1 and CDR2 sequences are PRHDT and FYEKMQ (reference sequence). The junction had 2 bases not matched to a gene; V was cut back by 5 bases and J by 2 bases. This CDR3 reads CASSKGLAGGQETQYF. The CDR3 region has the DNA TGTGCCAGCAGCAAGGGACTAGCGGGGGGGCAAGAGACCCAGTACTTC.

The table lists this clonotype with many counts. The V and J genes are TRBV12-3 or TRBV12-4 and TRBJ2-7; 13 bases align to TRBD2. The CDR3 consists of 19 residues. With 8 bases clipped from V and 0 bases from J, the junction kept 16 bases outside the gene matches. The CDR3 bases are TGTGCCAGCCGCCCCTCCCGGGGACTAGCGGGAAGGAGCTCCTACGAGCAGTACTTC. Protein sequence: CASRPSRGLAGRSSYEQYF.

Concerning this clonotype itself: A much larger clonotype is one base distant, so this may be a read error. The conserved phenylalanine or tryptophan normally closing the CDR3 is absent here, so this likely arose from a read error. V usage is TRBV6-1 and J usage is TRBJ1-2; D gene uncertain. Germline assignment: CDR1 MNHNS and CDR2 SASEGT. The V end was cut by 4 bases, the J end by 4 bases, with 13 bases between. This CDR3 spans 14 amino acids. CDR3: CASSAQGSLYGYTS. The CDR3 DNA follows: TGTGCCAGCAGTGCCCAAGGTTCCCTCTATGGCTACACCTCC.

Many counts were recorded for this clonotype. CDR3 DNA sequence: TGTGCCAGCAGTTACGGGAGTTCGGGCGAGCAGTACTTC. This sequence encodes CASSYGSSGEQYF. The chain employs TRBV27 and TRBJ2-7; perhaps TRBD2 as D (6 bases). The ends were cut back, 4 bases at V and 6 bases at J, with 13 bases in the middle. CDR1 MNHEY and CDR2 SMNVEV come from the germline V gene (reference sequence). CDR3 length equals 13 residues.

Turning to this clonotype: Possible read error: a much larger clone is one base away. The chain has TRBV20-1 and TRBJ1-4; 7 bases fit TRBD1. This CDR3 is built from 14 residues. V shed 7 bases and J 8 bases; nucleotides not matched to a gene: 13. Germline CDR1 DFQATT, CDR2 SNEGSKA (reference sequence). CDR3 nucleotide sequence: TGCAGTGTTGGCGGGACAGCCGAAGGGGAAAAACTGTTTTTT. Encoded protein: CSVGGTAEGEKLFF.

V is TRBV7-9 and J is TRBJ1-2; TRBD1 matches 7 bases. V was clipped by 4 bases and J by 6 bases; unmatched bases: 8. The CDR3 contains 14 residues. The germline CDR1 and CDR2 sequences are SEHNR and FQNEAQ (reference sequence). The CDR3 DNA follows: TGTGCCAGCAGCTACCAGGGGGGGGGAAATGGCTACACCTTC. This gives the protein CASSYQGGGNGYTF.

This chain joins TRBV11-1 and TRBJ2-2, with a tentative D call TRBD1 (5 bases). The germline gives CDR1 SGHAT, CDR2 FQDESV (reference sequence). Trimming removed 0 bases at V and 2 bases at J, with 10 bases between. CDR3 size: 16 residues. CDR3 sequence (DNA): TGTGCCAGCAGCTTAGCCCGGACACCAAACACCGGGGAGCTGTTTTTT. This sequence encodes CASSLARTPNTGELFF. Filled out from reference TRBV11-1 and TRBJ2-2, the complete variable domain reads EAEVAQSPRYKITEKSQAVAFWCDPISGHATLYWYRQILGQGPELLVQFQDESVVDDSQLPKDRFSAERLKGVDSTLKIQPAELGDSAMYLCASSLARTPNTGELFFGEGSRLTVL.

This clonotype was seen ten or more times. V gene TRBV10-3 combines with J gene TRBJ2-3, with D possibly matching TRBD2 (5 bases). CDR1 ENHRY and CDR2 SYGVKD come from the germline V gene. The CDR3 consists of 16 residues. V was pared by 4 bases and J by 4 bases, with 18 bases between. The CDR3 sequence: CAISGRLGGPSDTQYF. As DNA, the CDR3 is TGTGCCATCAGTGGGCGACTTGGCGGGCCATCAGATACGCAGTATTTT.

This clonotype was observed many times. V gene TRBV15 combines with J gene TRBJ2-3; TRBD2 is a possible D gene (7 bases). This CDR3 spans 19 amino acids. Trimming shortened V by 0 bases and J by 5 bases, and 24 bases separated the two germline ends. In germline, CDR1 is LNHNV, CDR2 YYDKDF (reference sequence). DNA of the CDR3: TGTGCCACCAGCAGAGATCGAGGGGGGGGCGGGGAGAGAGGAGATACGCAGTATTTT. Protein product: CATSRDRGGGGERGDTQYF. Full variable domain (missing parts from reference TRBV15 and TRBJ2-3): DAMVIQNPRYQVTQFGKPVTLSCSQTLNHNVMYWYQQKSSQAPKLLFHYYDKDFNNEADTPDNFQSRRPNTSFCFLDIRSPGLGDTAMYLCATSRDRGGGGERGDTQYFGPGTRLTVL.